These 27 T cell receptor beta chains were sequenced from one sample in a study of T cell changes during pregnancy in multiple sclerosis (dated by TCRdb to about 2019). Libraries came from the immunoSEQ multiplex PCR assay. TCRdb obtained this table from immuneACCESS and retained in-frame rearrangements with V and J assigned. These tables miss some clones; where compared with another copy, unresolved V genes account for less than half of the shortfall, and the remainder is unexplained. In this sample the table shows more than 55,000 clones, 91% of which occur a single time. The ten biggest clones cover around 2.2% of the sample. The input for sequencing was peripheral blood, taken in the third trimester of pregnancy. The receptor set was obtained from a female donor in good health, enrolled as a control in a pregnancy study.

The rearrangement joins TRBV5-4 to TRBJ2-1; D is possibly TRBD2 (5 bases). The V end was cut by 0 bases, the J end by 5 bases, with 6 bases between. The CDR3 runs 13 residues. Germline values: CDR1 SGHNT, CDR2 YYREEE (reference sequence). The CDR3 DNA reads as TGTGCCAGCAGCTTGGCCGGGGACAATGAGCAGTTCTTC. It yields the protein CASSLAGDNEQFF.

The CDR3 protein is CASRLTGEGKHGYTF. CDR3 DNA sequence: TGTGCCAGCAGACTTACAGGGGAAGGTAAACATGGCTACACCTTC. The chain is built from TRBV5-4 and TRBJ1-2; TRBD1 matches at 7 bases. Germline lookup yields CDR1 SGHNT and CDR2 YYREEE (reference sequence). V dropped 5 bases and J dropped 6; count of bases not matched to a gene: 13. CDR3 length: 15 amino acids.

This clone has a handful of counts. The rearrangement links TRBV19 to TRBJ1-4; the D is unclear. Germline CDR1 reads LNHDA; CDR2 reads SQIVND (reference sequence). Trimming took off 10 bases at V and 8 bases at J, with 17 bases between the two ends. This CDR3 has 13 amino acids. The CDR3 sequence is CATTQTRGEKLFF. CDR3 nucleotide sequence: TGTGCCACCACGCAGACTAGAGGCGAAAAACTGTTTTTT.

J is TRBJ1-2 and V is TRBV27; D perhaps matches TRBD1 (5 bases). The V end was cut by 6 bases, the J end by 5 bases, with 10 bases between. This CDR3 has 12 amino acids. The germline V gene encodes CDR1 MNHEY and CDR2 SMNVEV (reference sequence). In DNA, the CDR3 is TGTGCCAGCAGAACGGAGGGGTATGGCTACACCTTC. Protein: CASRTEGYGYTF.

Written as DNA, the CDR3 is TGTGCCAGCCAGGATAGGAGCACAGATACGCAGTATTTT. As protein: CASQDRSTDTQYF. The chain combines TRBV28 with TRBJ2-3; no firm D call. The CDR3 covers 13 residues. Germline CDR1 is MDHEN and CDR2 is SYDVKM. V lost 8 bases, J lost 0 bases, and 9 bases lay in between.

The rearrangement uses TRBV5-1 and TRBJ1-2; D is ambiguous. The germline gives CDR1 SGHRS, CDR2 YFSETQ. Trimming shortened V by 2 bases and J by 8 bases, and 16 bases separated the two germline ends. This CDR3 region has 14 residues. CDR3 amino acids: CASSLSHPTNGYTF. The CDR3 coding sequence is TGCGCCAGCAGCTTAAGTCACCCGACAAACGGCTACACCTTC.

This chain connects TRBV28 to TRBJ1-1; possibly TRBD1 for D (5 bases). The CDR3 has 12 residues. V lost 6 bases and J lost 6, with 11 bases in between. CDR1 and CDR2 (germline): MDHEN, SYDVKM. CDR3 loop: CASRTMTAEAFF. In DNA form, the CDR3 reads TGTGCCAGCAGGACGATGACAGCTGAAGCTTTCTTT.

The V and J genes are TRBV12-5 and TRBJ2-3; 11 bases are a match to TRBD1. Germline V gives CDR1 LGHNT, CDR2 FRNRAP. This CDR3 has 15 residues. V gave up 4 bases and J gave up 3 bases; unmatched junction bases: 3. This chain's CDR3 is CASGSGQGATDTQYF. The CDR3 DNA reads TGTGCTAGTGGTTCAGGACAGGGGGCAACAGATACGCAGTATTTT.

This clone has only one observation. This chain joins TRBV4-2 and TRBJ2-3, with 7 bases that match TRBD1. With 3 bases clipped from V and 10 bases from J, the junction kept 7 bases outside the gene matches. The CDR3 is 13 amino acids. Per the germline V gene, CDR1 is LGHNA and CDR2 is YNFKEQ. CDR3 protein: CASSQVEQGPQYF. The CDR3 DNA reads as TGTGCCAGCAGCCAGGTGGAACAGGGGCCGCAGTATTTT.

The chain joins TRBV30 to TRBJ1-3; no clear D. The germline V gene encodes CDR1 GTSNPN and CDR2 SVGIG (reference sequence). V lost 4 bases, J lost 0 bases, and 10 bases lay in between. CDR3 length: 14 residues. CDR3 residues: CAWTPGGSGNTIYF. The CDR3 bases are TGTGCCTGGACCCCAGGAGGCTCTGGAAACACCATATATTTT.

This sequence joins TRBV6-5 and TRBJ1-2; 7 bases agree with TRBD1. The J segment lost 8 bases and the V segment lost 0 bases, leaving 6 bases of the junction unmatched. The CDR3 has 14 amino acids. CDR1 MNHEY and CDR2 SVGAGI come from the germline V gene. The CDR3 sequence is CASSYSGRGVGYTF. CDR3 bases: TGTGCCAGCAGTTACTCGGGCAGGGGGGTAGGCTACACCTTC.

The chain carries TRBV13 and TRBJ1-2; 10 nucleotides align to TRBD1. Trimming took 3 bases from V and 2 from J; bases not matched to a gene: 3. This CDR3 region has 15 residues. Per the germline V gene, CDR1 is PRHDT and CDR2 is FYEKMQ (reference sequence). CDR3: CASSFDRGPNYGYTF. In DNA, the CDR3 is TGTGCCAGCAGCTTTGACAGGGGGCCCAACTATGGCTACACCTTC.

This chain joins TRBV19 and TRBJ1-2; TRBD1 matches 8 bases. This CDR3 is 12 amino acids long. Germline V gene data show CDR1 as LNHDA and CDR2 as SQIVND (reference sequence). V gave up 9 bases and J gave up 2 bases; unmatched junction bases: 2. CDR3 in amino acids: CASWTGNYGYTF. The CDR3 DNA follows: TGTGCCAGCTGGACAGGGAACTATGGCTACACCTTC.

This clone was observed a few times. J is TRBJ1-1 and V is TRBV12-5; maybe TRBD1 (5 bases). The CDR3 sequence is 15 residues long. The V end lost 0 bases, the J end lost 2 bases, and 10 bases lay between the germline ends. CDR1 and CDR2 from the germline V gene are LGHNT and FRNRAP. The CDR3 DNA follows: TGTGCTAGTGGTTTGGTAGCAGGGCAAAACACTGAAGCTTTCTTT. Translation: CASGLVAGQNTEAFF.

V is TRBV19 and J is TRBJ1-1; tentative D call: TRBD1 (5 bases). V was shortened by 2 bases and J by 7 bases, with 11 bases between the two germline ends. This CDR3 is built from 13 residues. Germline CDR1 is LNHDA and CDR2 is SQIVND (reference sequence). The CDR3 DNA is TGTGCCAGTAGTATAACAGAAGGGGTTGAAGCTTTCTTT. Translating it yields CASSITEGVEAFF.

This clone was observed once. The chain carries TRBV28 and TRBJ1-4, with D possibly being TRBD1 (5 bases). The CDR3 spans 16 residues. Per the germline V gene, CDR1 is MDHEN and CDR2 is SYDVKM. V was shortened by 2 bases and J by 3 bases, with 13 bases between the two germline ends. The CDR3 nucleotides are TGTGCCAGCAGTTTAGACCAGGGAACGGCTAATGAAAAACTGTTTTTT. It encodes CASSLDQGTANEKLFF. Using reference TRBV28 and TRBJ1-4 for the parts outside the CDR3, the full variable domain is DVKVTQSSRYLVKRTGEKVFLECVQDMDHENMFWYRQDPGLGLRLIYFSYDVKMKEKGDIPEGYSVSREKKERFSLILESASTNQTSMYLCASSLDQGTANEKLFFGSGTQLSVL.

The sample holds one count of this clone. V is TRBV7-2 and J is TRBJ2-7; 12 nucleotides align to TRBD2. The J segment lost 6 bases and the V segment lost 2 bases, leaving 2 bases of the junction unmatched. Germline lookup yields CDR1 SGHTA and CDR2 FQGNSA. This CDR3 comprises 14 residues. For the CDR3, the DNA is TGTGCCAGCAGCTTACTAGCGGGGGGGCGCGAGCAGTACTTC. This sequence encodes CASSLLAGGREQYF.

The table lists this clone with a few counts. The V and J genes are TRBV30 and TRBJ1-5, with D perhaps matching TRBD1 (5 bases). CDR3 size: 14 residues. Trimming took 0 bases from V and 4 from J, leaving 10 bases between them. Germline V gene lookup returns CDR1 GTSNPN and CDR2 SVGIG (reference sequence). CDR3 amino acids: CAWSVGPGNQPQHF. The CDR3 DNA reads TGTGCCTGGAGTGTAGGGCCAGGGAATCAGCCCCAGCATTTT.

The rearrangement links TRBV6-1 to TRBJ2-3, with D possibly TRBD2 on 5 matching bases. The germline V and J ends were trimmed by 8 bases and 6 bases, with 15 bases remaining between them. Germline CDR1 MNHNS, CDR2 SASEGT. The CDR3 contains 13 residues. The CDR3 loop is CASPGITGDTQYF. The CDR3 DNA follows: TGTGCCAGCCCGGGGATTACCGGGGATACGCAGTATTTT.

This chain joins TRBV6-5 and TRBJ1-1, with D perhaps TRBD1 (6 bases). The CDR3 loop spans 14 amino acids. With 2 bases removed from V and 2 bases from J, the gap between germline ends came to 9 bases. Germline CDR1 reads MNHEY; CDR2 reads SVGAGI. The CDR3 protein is CASSYGTPNTEAFF. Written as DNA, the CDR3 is TGTGCCAGCAGTTACGGGACACCCAACACTGAAGCTTTCTTT.

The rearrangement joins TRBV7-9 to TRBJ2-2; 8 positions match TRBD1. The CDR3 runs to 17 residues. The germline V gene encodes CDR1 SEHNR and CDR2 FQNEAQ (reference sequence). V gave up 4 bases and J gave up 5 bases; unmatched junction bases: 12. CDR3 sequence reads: CASSYLLQGDQTGELFF. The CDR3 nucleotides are TGTGCCAGCAGCTACCTTCTACAGGGGGATCAAACCGGGGAGCTGTTTTTT. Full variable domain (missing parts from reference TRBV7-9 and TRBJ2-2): DTGVSQNPRHKITKRGQNVTFRCDPISEHNRLYWYRQTLGQGPEFLTYFQNEAQLEKSRLLSDRFSAERPKGSFSTLEIQRTEQGDSAMYLCASSYLLQGDQTGELFFGEGSRLTVL.

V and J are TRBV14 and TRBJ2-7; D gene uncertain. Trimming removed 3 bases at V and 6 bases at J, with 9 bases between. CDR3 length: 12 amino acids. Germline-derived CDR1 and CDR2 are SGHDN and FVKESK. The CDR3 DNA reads TGTGCCAGCAGCCACAACTCGGTCGAGCAGTACTTC. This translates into CASSHNSVEQYF. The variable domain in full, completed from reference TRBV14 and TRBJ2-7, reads EAGVTQFPSHSVIEKGQTVTLRCDPISGHDNLYWYRRVMGKEIKFLLHFVKESKQDESGMPNNRFLAERTGGTYSTLKVQPAELEDSGVYFCASSHNSVEQYFGPGTRLTVT.

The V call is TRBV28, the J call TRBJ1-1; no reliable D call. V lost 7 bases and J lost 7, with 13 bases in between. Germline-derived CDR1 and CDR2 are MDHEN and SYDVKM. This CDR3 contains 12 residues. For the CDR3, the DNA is TGTGCCAGCAACCTGGGGAGGAGTGAAGCTTTCTTT. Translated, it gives CASNLGRSEAFF.

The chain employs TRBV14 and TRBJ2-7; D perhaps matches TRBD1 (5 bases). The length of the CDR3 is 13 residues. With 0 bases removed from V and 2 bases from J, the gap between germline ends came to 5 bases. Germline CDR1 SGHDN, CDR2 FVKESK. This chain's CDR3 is CASSQETAYEQYF. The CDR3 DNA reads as TGTGCCAGCAGCCAAGAGACAGCCTACGAGCAGTACTTC.

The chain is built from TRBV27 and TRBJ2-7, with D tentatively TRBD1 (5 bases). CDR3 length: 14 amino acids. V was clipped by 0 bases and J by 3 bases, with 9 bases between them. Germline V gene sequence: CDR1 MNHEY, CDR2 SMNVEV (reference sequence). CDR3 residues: CASSLSAGYYEQYF. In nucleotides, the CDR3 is TGTGCCAGCAGTTTATCAGCAGGGTACTACGAGCAGTACTTC.

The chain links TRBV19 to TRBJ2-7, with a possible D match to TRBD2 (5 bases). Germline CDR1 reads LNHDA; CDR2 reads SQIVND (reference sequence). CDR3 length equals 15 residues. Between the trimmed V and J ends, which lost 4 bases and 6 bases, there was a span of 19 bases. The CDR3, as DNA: TGTGCCAGTAGTAATAACAGAGGGATTTCGGCCGAGCAGTACTTC. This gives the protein CASSNNRGISAEQYF. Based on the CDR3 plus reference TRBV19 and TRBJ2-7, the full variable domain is DGGITQSPKYLFRKEGQNVTLSCEQNLNHDAMYWYRQDPGQGLRLIYYSQIVNDFQKGDIAEGYSVSREKKESFPLTVTSAQKNPTAFYLCASSNNRGISAEQYFGPGTRLTVT.

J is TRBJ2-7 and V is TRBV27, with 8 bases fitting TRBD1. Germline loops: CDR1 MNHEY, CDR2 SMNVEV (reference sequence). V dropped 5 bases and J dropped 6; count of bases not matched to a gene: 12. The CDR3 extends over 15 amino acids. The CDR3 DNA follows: TGTGCCAGCAGTCACACACCGGACAGGGCGGGCGAGCAGTACTTC. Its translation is CASSHTPDRAGEQYF.